A selection of T cell receptor beta chains follows, all from one sample in a study of response to subunit inactivated influenza vaccine. MiXCR was run by TCRdb on the RT-PCR reads, yielding one entry per CDR3 protein. Among roughly 170,000 distinct CDR3 sequences, about 9% were seen once, and the ten largest hold under 13%. The sample in question was non-naive T cells sorted from PBMCs, obtained on the day of vaccination. Receptors were obtained from a man aged 50 to 60 who received an inactivated influenza vaccine. Both conserved end residues are part of each CDR3. A D gene is named only where the DNA matches it firmly. The listing skips clone size in some rows; elsewhere it reads once, few, many or a size class.

j_call v_call d_call clone_size cdr3_nt cdr3_aa
TRBJ1-1 TRBV7-9 . many TGTGCCAGCAGCCCAGGGGACTTCGGCACTGAAGCTTTCTTT CASSPGDFGTEAFF
TRBJ2-2 TRBV4-3 . . TGCGCCAGCAGCCGACTAGCGGACAGGGGGTATACCGGGGAGCTGTTTTTT CASSRLADRGYTGELFF
TRBJ2-1 TRBV25-1 . . TGTGCCAGCAATGATCCCCTTGGGGGTCTAGAGCAGTTCTTC CASNDPLGGLEQFF
TRBJ1-1 TRBV7-2 . . TGTGCCAGCACCAGGAGGGTGGCGAGGGGGGGGACTGAAGCTTTCTTT CASTRRVARGGTEAFF
TRBJ2-1 TRBV7-7 . many TGTGCCAGCAGCCCAACTGGGCCAGGAGATAGCTCCTACAATGAGCAGTTCTTC CASSPTGPGDSSYNEQFF
TRBJ1-6 TRBV4-3 . few TGCGCCAGCAGCCAAGAGAGCAGGGCTTATAATTCACCCCTCCACTTT CASSQESRAYNSPLHF
TRBJ2-3 TRBV6-4 TRBD2 . TGTGCCAGCAGTGCCACAGGACTAGCGGGAGGGCCAACTGATACGCAGTATTTT CASSATGLAGGPTDTQYF
TRBJ2-3 TRBV7-3 TRBD1 . TGTGCCAGCAGCTTAAAGGGACCGAATCCCGGGACAGCAGGCACAGATACGCAGTATTTT CASSLKGPNPGTAGTDTQYF
TRBJ1-2 TRBV12-3/TRBV12-4 . few TGTGCCAGCAGTCTGGGGGCAAGTGGCTACACCTTC CASSLGASGYTF
TRBJ1-5 TRBV11-2 TRBD1 few TGTGCCAGCAGCCAACAGGGGGTTAGCAATCAGCCCCAGCATTTT CASSQQGVSNQPQHF
TRBJ2-3 TRBV12-3/TRBV12-4 . . TGTGCCAGCAGTTTTGGGCGGGGTATCGTGACAGATACGCAGTATTTT CASSFGRGIVTDTQYF
TRBJ2-3 TRBV5-1 TRBD2 . TGCGCCAGCAGCTTGGCCCCCACGGGGGGGGGGATAGATACGCAGTATTTT CASSLAPTGGGIDTQYF
TRBJ2-7 TRBV5-1 . . TGCGCCAGCAGCTTGGAGGCAGGGGCCTACGAGCAGTACTTC CASSLEAGAYEQYF
TRBJ2-2 TRBV7-8 . few TGTGCCAGCAGCTTAGTTCGGCTGGGGGAGCTGTTTTTT CASSLVRLGELFF
TRBJ2-1 TRBV7-3 . . TGTGCCAGCAGCCCACCGGGACGGACCTACAATGAGCAGTTCTTC CASSPPGRTYNEQFF
TRBJ1-5 TRBV20-1 . many TGCAGTGCTAGTCCAGGGAATCAGCCCCAGCATTTT CSASPGNQPQHF
TRBJ2-5 TRBV18 . many TGTGCCAGCTCACCACTACAAATGAAAGAGACCCAGTACTTC CASSPLQMKETQYF
TRBJ2-1 TRBV5-1 TRBD2 few TGCGCCAGCCAGCTTGCGGGAGTAACTCTCAATGAGCAGTTCTTC CASQLAGVTLNEQFF
TRBJ1-5 TRBV4-1 TRBD1 . TGCGCCAGCAGCCAAGGACAGGGTTCGGGCAATCAGCCCCAGCATTTT CASSQGQGSGNQPQHF
TRBJ2-5 TRBV20-1 . . TGCAGTGCTCCCCCGCCGGGAGAGACCCAGTACTTC CSAPPPGETQYF
TRBJ2-3 TRBV5-8 . many TGTGCCAGCAGCTTTCCGGTGGATACGCAGTATTTT CASSFPVDTQYF
TRBJ2-3 TRBV6-5 . . TGTGCCAGCAGTTACGTTGTCAGAACTTCTAGCACAGATACGCAGTATTTT CASSYVVRTSSTDTQYF
TRBJ1-4 TRBV6-5 . few TGTGCCAGCAGTTACTCGGGTCGACGCGGGGAAAAACTGTTTTTT CASSYSGRRGEKLFF
TRBJ2-7 TRBV7-2 TRBD2 . TGTGCCAGCGACTTAGTGATGCTAGCGGGAGTCTACGAGCAGTACTTC CASDLVMLAGVYEQYF